This TCR beta chain derives from a study of blood T cell repertoires in COVID-19. In the study overall: Italy, Spain and the United States were the sources of the convalescent and acute COVID-19 samples. T cells, B-cell-depleted T cells, or PBMCs provided the cDNA or gDNA that served as material.

Per the study methods: Estimated nucleated cell counts came from reference gene primer amplification. This table comes from immunoSEQ multiplex PCR, and its TCRdb copy is limited to in-frame clones, with some not included. D and trimming come from the DNA, and the V and J calls and clone size come from that table. The table records roughly 290,000 clones, about 88% of them present only once. This clone has more than one count but fewer than ten. Germline CDR1 SNHLY, CDR2 FYNNEI. This CDR3 is built from 14 residues. V was pared by 7 bases and J by 5 bases, with 18 bases between. What was sequenced was peripheral blood. The V gene is TRBV2, the J gene TRBJ2-7, with a tentative D call TRBD2 (6 bases). The receptor comes from a woman aged 55-75 years with acute or convalescent COVID-19. CDR3 DNA sequence: TGTGCCAGCACCCGGAGTGGAGGGTCCGACGAGCAGTACTTC. It translates to CASTRSGGSDEQYF. The variable domain in full, completed from reference TRBV2 and TRBJ2-7, reads EPEVTQTPSHQVTQMGQEVILRCVPISNHLYFYWYRQILGQKVEFLVSFYNNEISEKSEIFDDQFSVERPDGSNFTLKIRSTKLEDSAMYFCASTRSGGSDEQYFGPGTRLTVT.